This TCR beta chain is from a study of cytomegalovirus exposure and HLA in healthy donors. Healthy bone marrow donors supplied every sample. Each donor was nominally healthy when sampled (though unrecorded immune exposures were likely). PCR involved 60 Vbeta and 13 Jbeta primers. The method was immunoSEQ multiplex PCR; TCRdb's version includes in-frame clones alone and lacks a portion of them. The sample has hundreds of thousands of clones; 72% are singletons. This clone appeared a few times. V lost 5 bases, J lost 0 bases, and 13 bases lay in between. Germline V gene sequence: CDR1 MGHDK, CDR2 SYGVNS. The CDR3 extends over 15 amino acids.

This rearrangement joins TRBV25-1 to TRBJ1-1; no reliable D call. Sequencing used PBMCs. The TCR was taken from a female donor in good health and CMV-seronegative. CDR3 sequence (DNA): TGTGCCAGCAGTAAAGTGGGAGGGCTGAACACTGAAGCTTTCTTT. As protein: CASSKVGGLNTEAFF.